This T cell receptor (beta chain) was obtained from a study of blood T cell repertoires in COVID-19. CDR3 length equals 12 residues. Germline values: CDR1 SGHKS, CDR2 YYEKEE (reference sequence). V was pared by 4 bases and J by 8 bases, with 12 bases between. The assay was immunoSEQ multiplex PCR, and TCRdb's table has in-frame clones only and misses some. Among tens of thousands of clones listed, about 81% were seen once. The chain uses TRBV5-5 and TRBJ1-2; D unresolved. The sequencing input was peripheral blood. The clonotype comes from a man of 80 years or more with acute or convalescent COVID-19. CDR3 DNA sequence: TGTGCCAGCAGCCCCAACACGTACGGCTACACCTTC. Protein sequence: CASSPNTYGYTF.